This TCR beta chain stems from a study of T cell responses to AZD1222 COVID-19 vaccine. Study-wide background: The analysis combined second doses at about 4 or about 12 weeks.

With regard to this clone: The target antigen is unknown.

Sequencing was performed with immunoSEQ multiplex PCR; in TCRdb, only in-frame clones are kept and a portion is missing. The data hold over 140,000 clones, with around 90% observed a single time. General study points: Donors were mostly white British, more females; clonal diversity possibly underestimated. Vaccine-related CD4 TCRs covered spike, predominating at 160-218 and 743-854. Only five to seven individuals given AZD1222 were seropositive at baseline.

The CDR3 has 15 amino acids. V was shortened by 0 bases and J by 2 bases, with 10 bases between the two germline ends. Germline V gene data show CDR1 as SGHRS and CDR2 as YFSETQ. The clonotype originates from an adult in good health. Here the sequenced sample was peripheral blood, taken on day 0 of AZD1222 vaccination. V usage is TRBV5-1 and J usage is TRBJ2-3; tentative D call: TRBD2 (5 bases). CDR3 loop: CASSLGGSATDTQYF. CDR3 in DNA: TGCGCCAGCAGCTTGGGTGGTAGCGCCACAGATACGCAGTATTTT.